Below, 3 T cell receptor beta chains from the same sample are listed, as sequenced in a study of T cells in Graves' hyperthyroidism and ophthalmopathy. Amplification targeted TCR beta CDR3 regions from RNA transcripts. TCR CDR3 underwent first-round RT-PCR with the HTBI primer set. Each CDR3 protein gets one entry after TCRdb re-called the multiplex PCR reads with MiXCR. Of about 400,000 distinct CDR3 sequences detected, approximately 14% appear once; the ten largest clones hold 5.3%. Input material: blood. All receptors come from a woman aged 18-29 years with Graves' hyperthyroidism.

This clonotype was recorded many times. The chain carries TRBV27 and TRBJ2-7; TRBD1 is a possible D gene (6 bases). From germline, CDR1 is MNHEY and CDR2 SMNVEV (reference sequence). The length of the CDR3 is 14 residues. V was pared by 7 bases and J by 3 bases, with 16 bases between. In DNA, the CDR3 is TGTGCCAGCATCCCAAGTTGGGGACACTACGAGCAGTACTTC. Residues: CASIPSWGHYEQYF.

Ten or more counts support this clonotype. V gene TRBV30 combines with J gene TRBJ1-5; no firm D call. CDR1 and CDR2 from the germline V gene are GTSNPN and SVGIG (reference sequence). V gave up 0 bases and J gave up 0 bases, with 12 bases separating them. This CDR3 has 16 residues. CDR3 sequence: CAWSVRSTASNQPQHF. For the CDR3, the DNA is TGTGCCTGGAGTGTACGATCAACAGCTAGCAATCAGCCCCAGCATTTT.

This clonotype was seen repeatedly, ten times or more. The J gene is TRBJ2-1, the V gene TRBV27, with TRBD2 matching 8 bases. This CDR3 comprises 16 residues. Germline V CDR1 and CDR2: MNHEY, SMNVEV (reference sequence). The V segment lost 4 bases and the J segment 0 bases; nucleotides outside the gene matches: 5. The chain's CDR3 is CASSYLAGTSYNEQFF. In DNA form, the CDR3 reads TGTGCCAGCAGTTACCTAGCGGGTACCTCCTACAATGAGCAGTTCTTC.